The present T cell receptor (beta chain) was sequenced within a study of T cells in Graves' hyperthyroidism and ophthalmopathy. Study details: Once the initial diagnosis was made, peripheral blood was obtained before any treatment.

From RNA transcripts, TCR beta CDR3 regions were amplified. HTBI primers were the set used in a first-round RT-PCR of the TCR CDR3. MiXCR, run by TCRdb on the multiplex PCR reads, gives a single entry per CDR3 protein. The data contain approximately 610,000 distinct CDR3 sequences, roughly 17% of them seen just once; the ten biggest clones take up 18%. J was trimmed by 0 bases and V by 1 base; bases with no gene match: 8. Germline CDR1 is LGHDT and CDR2 is YNNKEL (reference sequence). There are 17 residues in the CDR3. This clonotype was observed many times. V is TRBV3-1 and J is TRBJ1-1, with 7 bases fitting TRBD1. The sequenced material came from blood. The receptor comes from a young woman with Graves' hyperthyroidism. The DNA for the CDR3 is TGTGCCAGCAGCCAAGGGATTACAGGGGTGATGAACACTGAAGCTTTCTTT. Residues: CASSQGITGVMNTEAFF.